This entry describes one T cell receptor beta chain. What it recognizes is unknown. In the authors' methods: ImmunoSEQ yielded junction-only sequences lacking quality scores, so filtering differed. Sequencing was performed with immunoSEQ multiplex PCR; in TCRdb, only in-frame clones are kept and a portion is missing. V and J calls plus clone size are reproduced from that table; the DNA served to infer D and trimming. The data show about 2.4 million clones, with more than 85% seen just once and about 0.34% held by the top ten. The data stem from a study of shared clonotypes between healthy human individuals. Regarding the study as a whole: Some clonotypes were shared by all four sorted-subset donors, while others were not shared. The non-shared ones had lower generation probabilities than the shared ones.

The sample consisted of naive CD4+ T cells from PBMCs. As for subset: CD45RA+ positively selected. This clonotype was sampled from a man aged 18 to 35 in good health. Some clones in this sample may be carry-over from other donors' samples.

The CDR3 is CASTRRDGSTDTQYF. The CDR3 region has the DNA TGTGCCAGCACCCGGCGGGACGGAAGCACAGATACGCAGTATTTT. The chain has TRBV27 and TRBJ2-3, with a possible D match to TRBD2 (6 bases). Trimming took 7 bases from V and 0 from J, leaving 14 bases between them. Germline V gene data show CDR1 as MNHEY and CDR2 as SMNVEV (reference sequence). The length of the CDR3 is 15 residues.